The 18 T cell receptor beta chains given below trace back to one sample, sequenced in a study of blood T cell repertoires in COVID-19. The assay was immunoSEQ multiplex PCR, and TCRdb's table has in-frame clones only and misses some. The repertoire holds over 80,000 clones, 91% seen once, with about 1.8% in the top ten. Material for sequencing was peripheral blood. The source of these receptors is a human donor with active COVID-19. The donor label of this sample is uncertain.

This clone appeared a single time. V and J are TRBV6-4 and TRBJ1-5, with 7 bases identical to TRBD1. Germline loops: CDR1 MRHNA, CDR2 SNTAGT. V lost 0 bases and J lost 0; bases outside the gene matches: 2. The CDR3 contains 16 residues. DNA for the CDR3: TGTGCCAGCAGTGACTCTAACAGGGGTAGCAATCAGCCCCAGCATTTT. Its protein product is CASSDSNRGSNQPQHF.

The V gene is TRBV6-1, the J gene TRBJ1-1; possible D gene TRBD1, 6 bases. Germline V gene sequence: CDR1 MNHNS, CDR2 SASEGT. The CDR3 has 16 residues. Trimming took off 2 bases at V and 0 bases at J, with 13 bases between the two ends. The CDR3 sequence: CASSESGGGLNTEAFF. CDR3 DNA sequence: TGTGCCAGCAGTGAAAGCGGCGGGGGCCTGAACACTGAAGCTTTCTTT.

This clone came up a few times. V is TRBV2 and J is TRBJ1-6; D ambiguous. CDR3 length: 15 amino acids. V was shortened by 2 bases and J by 7 bases, with 12 bases between the two germline ends. The germline gives CDR1 SNHLY, CDR2 FYNNEI. The CDR3 DNA is TGTGCCAGCAGTGAATGGCCCCGGAGGAATTCACCCCTCCACTTT. Translating gives CASSEWPRRNSPLHF.

The rearrangement joins TRBV2 to TRBJ1-4; no reliable D call. The CDR3 has 16 residues. Germline CDR1 and CDR2: SNHLY and FYNNEI. The V and J ends lost 6 bases and 0 bases respectively, with 14 bases between them. CDR3 bases: TGTGCCAGCAGGGGCTTCACCGTTGCAACTAATGAAAAACTGTTTTTT. This codes for CASRGFTVATNEKLFF.

This chain joins TRBV27 and TRBJ1-3; D not certain. The CDR3 has 16 amino acids. Per germline, CDR1 MNHEY and CDR2 SMNVEV (reference sequence). Trimming removed 8 bases at V and 3 bases at J, with 20 bases between. The CDR3 coding sequence is TGTGCCAGCCCCAAGCCAAATACAGAAGGTGGAAACACCATATATTTT. Its protein is CASPKPNTEGGNTIYF.

V is TRBV12-3 or TRBV12-4 and J is TRBJ1-2, with D possibly matching TRBD1 (5 bases). The CDR3 runs 13 residues. Trimming left V 2 bases short and J 3 bases short, with 7 bases between. The CDR3 protein is CASSLIGDYGYTF. In nucleotides, the CDR3 is TGTGCCAGCAGTTTAATAGGGGACTATGGCTACACCTTC.

The chain uses TRBV7-9 and TRBJ2-5; a possible D gene is TRBD2 (7 bases). Trimming left V 2 bases short and J 3 bases short, with 16 bases between. This CDR3 contains 16 residues. Germline V gene sequence: CDR1 SEHNR, CDR2 FQNEAQ (reference sequence). The CDR3 spells CASSLREGQGKETQYF. The CDR3 coding sequence is TGTGCCAGCAGCTTAAGGGAGGGGCAGGGGAAAGAGACCCAGTACTTC.

This clone was seen just once. This rearrangement joins TRBV6-5 to TRBJ2-7; a weak D match, TRBD2 (6 bases). V was pared by 6 bases and J by 3 bases, with 18 bases between. The CDR3 runs to 15 residues. Per germline, CDR1 MNHEY and CDR2 SVGAGI. The CDR3 DNA reads TGTGCCAGCAGCCGTTCGAGCGGGCATCACTACGAGCAGTACTTC. The encoded protein is CASSRSSGHHYEQYF.

The V call is TRBV7-9, the J call TRBJ1-1; D perhaps matches TRBD1 (5 bases). The CDR3 is 12 residues long. Per germline, CDR1 SEHNR and CDR2 FQNEAQ (reference sequence). V was trimmed by 5 bases and J by 5 bases, leaving 9 bases between them. This chain's CDR3 is CASSVGLTEAFF. DNA for the CDR3: TGTGCCAGCAGCGTGGGGCTAACTGAAGCTTTCTTT. Variable domain in full (rest from reference TRBV7-9 and TRBJ1-1): DTGVSQNPRHKITKRGQNVTFRCDPISEHNRLYWYRQTLGQGPEFLTYFQNEAQLEKSRLLSDRFSAERPKGSFSTLEIQRTEQGDSAMYLCASSVGLTEAFFGQGTRLTVV.

The chain recombines TRBV10-2 with TRBJ2-7; 10 bases align to TRBD1. The CDR3 loop spans 16 amino acids. J gave up 7 bases and V 4 bases, and 13 bases lay outside the gene matches. Germline lookup yields CDR1 WSHSY and CDR2 SAAADI. CDR3 in amino acids: CASSGTGTGVWGEQYF. CDR3 in DNA: TGCGCCAGCAGTGGGACCGGGACAGGGGTTTGGGGGGAGCAGTACTTC.

The genes are TRBV28 and TRBJ2-1; 16 bases fit TRBD2. V lost 2 bases and J lost 7; bases outside the gene matches: 5. The CDR3 contains 17 residues. Germline CDR1 reads MDHEN; CDR2 reads SYDVKM. The CDR3 coding sequence is TGTGCCAGCAGTTTAGGGACTAGCGGGGGGGTTATAAATGAGCAGTTCTTC. Translating gives CASSLGTSGGVINEQFF.

This chain uses TRBV24-1 with TRBJ1-1, with TRBD1 matching 7 bases. With 5 bases clipped from V and 1 base from J, the junction kept 3 bases outside the gene matches. The CDR3 is made up of 14 amino acids. Germline values: CDR1 KGHDR, CDR2 SFDVKD. CDR3 DNA sequence: TGTGCCACCAGTGCCCCAGGGGGGAACACTGAAGCTTTCTTT. The encoded protein is CATSAPGGNTEAFF.

This chain connects TRBV5-1 to TRBJ1-2; D not certain. Germline V CDR1 and CDR2: SGHRS, YFSETQ. Trimming took off 2 bases at V and 3 bases at J, with 23 bases between the two ends. The CDR3 loop spans 18 amino acids. CDR3 protein: CASSLGDVGREPDYGYTF. CDR3 nucleotides: TGCGCCAGCAGCTTAGGCGACGTGGGAAGGGAGCCCGACTATGGCTACACCTTC.

This clone was found a few times. The genes are TRBV7-9 and TRBJ2-5, with D possibly matching TRBD1 (6 bases). CDR3 length equals 15 residues. With 3 bases removed from V and 2 bases from J, the gap between germline ends came to 13 bases. Germline CDR1 reads SEHNR; CDR2 reads FQNEAQ (reference sequence). This chain's CDR3 is CASSLWGQGQETQYF. Here the CDR3 DNA reads TGTGCCAGCAGCTTGTGGGGGCAGGGGCAAGAGACCCAGTACTTC.

This rearrangement joins TRBV9 to TRBJ2-5; perhaps TRBD2 as D (6 bases). The CDR3 totals 14 residues. Germline V gene lookup returns CDR1 SGDLS and CDR2 YYNGEE. V dropped 1 base and J dropped 5 bases, with 12 bases sitting between them. The CDR3 sequence is CASSVYGGGETQYF. CDR3 DNA sequence: TGTGCCAGCAGCGTATATGGCGGAGGGGAGACCCAGTACTTC.

The chain has TRBV9 and TRBJ2-5, with D uncertain. The CDR3 contains 15 residues. V dropped 0 bases and J dropped 4 bases, with 13 bases sitting between them. Germline V lookup: CDR1 SGDLS, CDR2 YYNGEE. Written as DNA, the CDR3 is TGTGCCAGCAGCGTAGCCCCCGATAGCTCAGAGACCCAGTACTTC. Protein product: CASSVAPDSSETQYF.

This rearrangement joins TRBV5-1 to TRBJ2-1; TRBD1 agrees at 8 bases. The CDR3 covers 14 residues. Germline V gene data show CDR1 as SGHRS and CDR2 as YFSETQ. The J segment lost 7 bases and the V segment lost 5 bases, leaving 8 bases of the junction unmatched. CDR3 nucleotide sequence: TGCGCCAGCAGGTCGGACAGGGAGCAGAATGAGCAGTTCTTC. This codes for CASRSDREQNEQFF.

This clone was detected only once. V and J are TRBV13 and TRBJ1-4; TRBD1 aligns across 8 bases. Looked up from germline, CDR1 is PRHDT and CDR2 is FYEKMQ (reference sequence). V lost 4 bases to trimming and J lost 4 bases; unmatched junction nucleotides: 8. The CDR3 extends over 16 amino acids. CDR3 protein: CASSSDGGQDNEKLFF. CDR3 in DNA: TGTGCCAGCAGCTCCGATGGGGGACAGGATAATGAAAAACTGTTTTTT.